This is a list of T cell receptor beta chains from one sample in a study of memory CD4+ T cells and cytomegalovirus serostatus. This table comes from immunoSEQ multiplex PCR, and its TCRdb copy is limited to in-frame clones, with some not included. Among about 73,000 clones listed, under 80% were seen once. Sequencing was done on a sample of memory CD4+ T cells from blood. The receptors stem from an adult in good health and CMV-seropositive. Both conserved end residues are part of each CDR3. The D gene is left open where the match is weak. Only part of the rows carry a size: once, few, many, or a class if the clone is expanded.

15,TRBV18,TRBJ2-3,TRBD1,once,CASSPGQGSTDTQYF,TGTGCCAGCTCACCGGGACAGGGGAGCACAGATACGCAGTATTTT
14,TRBV6-1,TRBJ2-2,-,-,CASSLGGSTGELFF,TGTGCCAGCAGTCTCGGCGGAAGCACCGGGGAGCTGTTTTTT
16,TRBV5-6,TRBJ1-1,-,-,CASSLYSGRMNTEAFF,TGTGCCAGCAGCTTGTACTCCGGACGGATGAACACTGAAGCTTTCTTT
15,TRBV28,TRBJ2-5,-,few,CASSLTAPEQETQYF,TGTGCCAGCAGTTTAACGGCCCCGGAGCAAGAGACCCAGTACTTC
12,TRBV30,TRBJ1-1,TRBD1,-,CAWNRGGTEAFF,TGTGCCTGGAACAGGGGCGGCACTGAAGCTTTCTTT
14,TRBV6-6,TRBJ1-1,-,-,CASSLDSLNTEAFF,TGTGCCAGCAGCCTCGACAGCTTGAACACTGAAGCTTTCTTT
14,TRBV7-8,TRBJ2-4,TRBD1,-,CASSRTGGKNIQYF,TGTGCCAGCAGTCGAACAGGGGGGAAAAACATTCAGTACTTC
15,TRBV11-2,TRBJ1-5,TRBD1,-,CASSWGQGANQPQHF,TGTGCCAGCAGCTGGGGACAGGGGGCCAATCAGCCCCAGCATTTT
13,TRBV30,TRBJ1-4,-,-,CAWSISVNEKLFF,TGTGCCTGGAGTATATCGGTTAATGAAAAACTGTTTTTT
14,TRBV6-5,TRBJ1-1,-,-,CASSYIAGDTEAFF,TGTGCCAGCAGTTACATCGCGGGGGACACTGAAGCTTTCTTT
16,TRBV7-2,TRBJ2-2,-,-,CASSLAGQPGTGELFF,TGTGCCAGCAGCTTGGCGGGACAGCCTGGGACCGGGGAGCTGTTTTTT
14,TRBV14,TRBJ2-7,-,-,CASSQEFVGHEQYF,TGTGCCAGCAGCCAAGAGTTCGTCGGGCACGAGCAGTACTTC
15,TRBV19,TRBJ1-1,-,-,CASSRRSAGSAEAFF,TGTGCCAGTAGCCGGAGGTCTGCAGGGAGCGCTGAAGCTTTCTTT
14,TRBV6-5,TRBJ1-5,-,-,CATRAGGGYQPQHF,TGTGCCACCCGAGCGGGAGGAGGGTATCAGCCCCAGCATTTT
14,TRBV7-8,TRBJ1-3,-,-,CASSLERVGNTIYF,TGTGCCAGCAGCCTGGAGAGGGTTGGAAACACCATATATTTT
15,TRBV11-2,TRBJ2-1,TRBD2,few,CASSGGIAGYNEQFF,TGTGCCAGCAGCGGGGGAATAGCGGGGTACAATGAGCAGTTCTTC
17,TRBV4-1,TRBJ1-6,-,-,CASSPPRTADYNSPLHF,TGCGCCAGCAGCCCCCCACGAACAGCAGATTATAATTCACCCCTCCACTTT
16,TRBV30,TRBJ2-1,-,-,CAWSNPRPSSYNEQFF,TGTGCCTGGAGTAACCCCCGGCCTAGCTCCTACAATGAGCAGTTCTTC
13,TRBV11-3,TRBJ2-1,-,-,CASSLEAYNEQFF,TGTGCCAGCAGCTTAGAAGCCTACAATGAGCAGTTCTTC
19,TRBV5-1,TRBJ2-1,TRBD2,few,CASSLVGTSLTTSYNEQFF,TGCGCCAGCAGCTTGGTAGGGACTAGCCTAACAACCTCCTACAATGAGCAGTTCTTC
13,TRBV7-2,TRBJ2-5,TRBD2,-,CASSSGTSGTQYF,TGTGCCAGCAGCAGCGGGACTAGTGGGACCCAGTACTTC
15,TRBV19,TRBJ1-5,TRBD1,-,CASSPGTGNNQPQHF,TGTGCCAGTTCTCCTGGGACAGGGAACAATCAGCCCCAGCATTTT
12,TRBV29-1,TRBJ1-1,-,-,CSVASGSTEAFF,TGCAGCGTCGCCTCAGGGAGCACTGAAGCTTTCTTT
16,TRBV10-3,TRBJ1-3,TRBD1,-,CAISDPGQGPGNTIYF,TGTGCCATCAGTGACCCTGGACAGGGACCTGGAAACACCATATATTTT
15,TRBV28,TRBJ1-1,-,-,CASISLGGGNTEAFF,TGTGCCAGCATTTCCTTGGGTGGCGGGAACACTGAAGCTTTCTTT
14,TRBV5-1,TRBJ1-1,-,-,CASSRPGQNTEAFF,TGCGCCAGCAGCCGCCCGGGGCAGAACACTGAAGCTTTCTTT
13,TRBV11-2,TRBJ1-2,-,-,CASSLGTLNGYTF,TGTGCCAGCAGCCTCGGGACATTGAATGGCTACACCTTC
15,TRBV28,TRBJ1-5,-,-,CASRKTVYSNQPQHF,TGTGCCAGCAGGAAGACAGTATATAGCAATCAGCCCCAGCATTTT
15,TRBV28,TRBJ2-7,-,-,CASSLAWDQSYEQYF,TGTGCCAGCAGCCTTGCCTGGGACCAAAGTTACGAGCAGTACTTC
14,TRBV10-1,TRBJ1-2,TRBD1,few,CASSSGTGDYGYTF,TGCGCCAGCAGCTCCGGGACAGGGGACTATGGCTACACCTTC
17,TRBV28,TRBJ1-2,-,-,CASTDLGPLVSPYGYTF,TGTGCCAGCACTGACTTAGGGCCCCTGGTCAGCCCCTATGGCTACACCTTC
14,TRBV7-2,TRBJ2-1,TRBD2,-,CASSSFWEGNEQFF,TGTGCCAGCAGCTCTTTTTGGGAGGGGAATGAGCAGTTCTTC
13,TRBV4-3,TRBJ2-1,-,-,CASSPDQGISQFF,TGCGCCAGCAGCCCCGACCAGGGTATTTCCCAGTTCTTC
17,TRBV5-4,TRBJ2-1,TRBD2,-,CASSSGLADFSYNEQFF,TGTGCCAGCAGCTCGGGACTAGCGGATTTCTCCTACAATGAGCAGTTCTTC
15,TRBV2,TRBJ2-5,TRBD2,-,CASTPSGGTQETQYF,TGTGCCAGCACCCCTAGCGGGGGGACCCAAGAGACCCAGTACTTC
14,TRBV10-3,TRBJ2-4,TRBD1,-,CAISETGDKNIQYF,TGTGCCATCAGTGAGACAGGGGACAAAAACATTCAGTACTTC
14,TRBV9,TRBJ2-2,-,-,CASSAIRGGGELFF,TGTGCCAGCAGCGCGATCCGAGGGGGCGGGGAGCTGTTTTTT
13,TRBV7-9,TRBJ2-1,TRBD1,-,CASIIDRGTEQFF,TGTGCCAGCATCATCGACAGGGGAACTGAGCAGTTCTTC
16,TRBV9,TRBJ2-3,-,-,CASSVEVIRTMDTQYF,TGTGCCAGCAGCGTAGAAGTTATTAGGACGATGGATACGCAGTATTTT
12,TRBV6-4,TRBJ2-2,-,-,CASSDYAGELFF,TGTGCCAGCAGTGACTACGCCGGGGAGCTGTTTTTT
15,TRBV19,TRBJ1-4,-,-,CASSIHRQLNEKLFF,TGTGCCAGTAGTATACATCGACAGCTTAATGAAAAACTGTTTTTT
16,TRBV4-2,TRBJ2-7,TRBD1,-,CASSQGGQGGSYEQYF,TGTGCCAGCAGCCAGGGGGGACAGGGGGGATCCTACGAGCAGTACTTC
18,TRBV5-4,TRBJ2-7,TRBD2,-,CASSKYPGLAGERYEQYF,TGTGCCAGCAGCAAATACCCGGGACTAGCGGGGGAGCGGTACGAGCAGTACTTC
15,TRBV10-1,TRBJ2-1,TRBD2,once,CASSESGGGKNEQFF,TGCGCCAGCAGTGAGTCGGGGGGAGGGAAGAATGAGCAGTTCTTC